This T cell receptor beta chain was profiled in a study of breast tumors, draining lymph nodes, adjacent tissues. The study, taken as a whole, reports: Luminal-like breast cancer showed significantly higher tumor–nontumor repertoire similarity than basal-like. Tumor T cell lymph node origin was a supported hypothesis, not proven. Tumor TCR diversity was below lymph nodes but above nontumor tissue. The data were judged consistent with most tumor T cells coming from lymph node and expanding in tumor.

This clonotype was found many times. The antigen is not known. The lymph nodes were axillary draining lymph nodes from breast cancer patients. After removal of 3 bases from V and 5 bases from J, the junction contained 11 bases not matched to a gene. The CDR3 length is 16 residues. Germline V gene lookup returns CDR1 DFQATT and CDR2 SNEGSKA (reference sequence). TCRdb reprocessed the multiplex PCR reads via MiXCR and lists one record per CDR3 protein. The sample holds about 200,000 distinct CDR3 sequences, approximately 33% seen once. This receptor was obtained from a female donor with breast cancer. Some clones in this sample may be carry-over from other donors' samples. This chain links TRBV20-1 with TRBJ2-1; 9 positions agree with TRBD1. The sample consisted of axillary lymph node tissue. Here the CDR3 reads CSASGSEDRGHNEQFF. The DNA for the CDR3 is TGCAGTGCTAGCGGATCCGAGGACAGGGGACACAATGAGCAGTTCTTC.